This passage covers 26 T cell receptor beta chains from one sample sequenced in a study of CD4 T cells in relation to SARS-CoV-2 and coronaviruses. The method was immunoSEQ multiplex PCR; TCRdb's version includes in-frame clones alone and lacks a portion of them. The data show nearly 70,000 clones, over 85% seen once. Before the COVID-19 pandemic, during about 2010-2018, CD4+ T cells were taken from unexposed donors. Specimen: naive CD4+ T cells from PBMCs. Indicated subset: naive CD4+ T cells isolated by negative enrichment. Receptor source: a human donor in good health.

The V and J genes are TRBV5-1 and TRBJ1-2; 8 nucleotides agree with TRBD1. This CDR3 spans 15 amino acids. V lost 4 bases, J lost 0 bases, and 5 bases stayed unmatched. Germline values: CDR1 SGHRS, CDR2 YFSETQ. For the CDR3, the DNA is TGCGCCAGCAGCCCGAGGACAGGGCCTAACTATGGCTACACCTTC. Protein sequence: CASSPRTGPNYGYTF.

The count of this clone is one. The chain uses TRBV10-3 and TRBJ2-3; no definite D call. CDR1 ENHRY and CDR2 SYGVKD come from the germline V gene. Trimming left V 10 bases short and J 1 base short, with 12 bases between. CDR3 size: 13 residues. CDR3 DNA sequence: TGTGCCAGCGAACTCCAGGGCACAGATACGCAGTATTTT. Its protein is CASELQGTDTQYF.

CDR3 bases: TGCGCCAGCAGCTTCGGGAGCGGGTCGAATGAGCAGTTCTTC. Translation: CASSFGSGSNEQFF. J is TRBJ2-1 and V is TRBV5-1, with D maybe TRBD2 (6 bases). CDR1 is SGHRS and CDR2 is YFSETQ in the germline V gene. This CDR3 comprises 14 residues. The V end was cut by 2 bases, the J end by 7 bases, with 13 bases between.

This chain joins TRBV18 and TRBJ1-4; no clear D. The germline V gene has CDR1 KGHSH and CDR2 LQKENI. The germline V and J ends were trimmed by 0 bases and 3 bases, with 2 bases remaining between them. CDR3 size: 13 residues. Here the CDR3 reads CASSPPSNEKLFF. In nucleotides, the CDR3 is TGTGCCAGCTCACCACCGTCTAATGAAAAACTGTTTTTT.

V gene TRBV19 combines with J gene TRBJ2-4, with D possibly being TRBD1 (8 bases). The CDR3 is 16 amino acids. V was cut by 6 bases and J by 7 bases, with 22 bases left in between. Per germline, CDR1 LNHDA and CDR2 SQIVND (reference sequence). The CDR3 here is CASRPTGGASKNIQYF. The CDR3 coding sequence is TGTGCCAGTAGGCCTACAGGGGGGGCCTCGAAGAACATTCAGTACTTC.

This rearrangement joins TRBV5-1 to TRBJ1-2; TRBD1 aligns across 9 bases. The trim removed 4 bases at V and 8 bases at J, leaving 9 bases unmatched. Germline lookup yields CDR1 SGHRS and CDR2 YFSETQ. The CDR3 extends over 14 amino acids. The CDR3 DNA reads TGCGCCAGCAGCCCGGGACAGGGAGAATACGGCTACACCTTC. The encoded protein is CASSPGQGEYGYTF.

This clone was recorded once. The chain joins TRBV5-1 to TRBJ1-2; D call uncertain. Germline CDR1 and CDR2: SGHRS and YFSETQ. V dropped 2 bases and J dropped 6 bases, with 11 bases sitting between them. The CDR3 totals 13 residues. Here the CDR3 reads CASSLVFDDGYTF. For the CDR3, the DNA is TGCGCCAGCAGCTTAGTATTTGACGATGGCTACACCTTC. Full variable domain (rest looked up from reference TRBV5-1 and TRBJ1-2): KAGVTQTPRYLIKTRGQQVTLSCSPISGHRSVSWYQQTPGQGLQFLFEYFSETQRNKGNFPGRFSGRQFSNSRSEMNVSTLELGDSALYLCASSLVFDDGYTFGSGTRLTVV.

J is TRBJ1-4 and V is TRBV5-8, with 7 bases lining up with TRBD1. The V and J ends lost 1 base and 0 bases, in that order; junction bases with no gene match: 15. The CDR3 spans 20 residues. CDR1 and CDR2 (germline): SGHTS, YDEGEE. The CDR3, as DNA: TGTGCCAGCAGCTTGCCCATCTGGACAGGAATAACTGCAACTAATGAAAAACTGTTTTTT. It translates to CASSLPIWTGITATNEKLFF.

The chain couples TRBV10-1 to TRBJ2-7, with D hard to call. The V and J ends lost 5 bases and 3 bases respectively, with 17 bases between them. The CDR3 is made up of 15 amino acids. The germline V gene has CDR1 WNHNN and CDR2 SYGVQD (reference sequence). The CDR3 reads CASSPNYGSFYEQYF. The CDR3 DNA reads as TGCGCCAGCAGTCCTAACTATGGATCATTCTACGAGCAGTACTTC.

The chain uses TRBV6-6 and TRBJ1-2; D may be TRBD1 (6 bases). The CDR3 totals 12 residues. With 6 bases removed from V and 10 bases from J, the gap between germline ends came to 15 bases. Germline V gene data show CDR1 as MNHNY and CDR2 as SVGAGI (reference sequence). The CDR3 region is CASSPGQTSYTF. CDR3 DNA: TGTGCCAGCAGCCCGGGACAAACCTCCTACACCTTC.

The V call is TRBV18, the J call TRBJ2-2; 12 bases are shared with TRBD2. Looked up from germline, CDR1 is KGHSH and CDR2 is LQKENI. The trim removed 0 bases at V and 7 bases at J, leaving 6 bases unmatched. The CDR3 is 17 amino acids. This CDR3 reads CASSPPSSGRAGGELFF. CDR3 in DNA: TGTGCCAGCTCACCACCGTCTAGCGGGAGGGCCGGCGGGGAGCTGTTTTTT.

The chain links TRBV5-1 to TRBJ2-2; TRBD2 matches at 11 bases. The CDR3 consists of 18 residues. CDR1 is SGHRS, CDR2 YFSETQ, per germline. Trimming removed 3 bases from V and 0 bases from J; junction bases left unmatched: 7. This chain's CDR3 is CASSSGTSGLANTGELFF. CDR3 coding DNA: TGCGCCAGCAGCTCCGGGACTAGCGGATTGGCGAACACCGGGGAGCTGTTTTTT.

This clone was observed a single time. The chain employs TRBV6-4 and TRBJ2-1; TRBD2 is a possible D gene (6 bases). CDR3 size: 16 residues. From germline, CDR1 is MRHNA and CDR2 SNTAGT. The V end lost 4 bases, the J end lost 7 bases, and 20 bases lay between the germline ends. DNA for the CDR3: TGTGCCAGCAGTGTCTTCGGAAGGGAAGGGAGGAATGAGCAGTTCTTC. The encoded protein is CASSVFGREGRNEQFF.

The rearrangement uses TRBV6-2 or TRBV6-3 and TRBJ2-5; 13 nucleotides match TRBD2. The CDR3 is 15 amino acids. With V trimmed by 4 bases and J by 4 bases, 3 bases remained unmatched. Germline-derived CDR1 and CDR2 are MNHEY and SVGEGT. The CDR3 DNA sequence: TGTGCCAGCAGTTTGACTAGCGGGGGGCGAGAGACCCAGTACTTC. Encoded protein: CASSLTSGGRETQYF.

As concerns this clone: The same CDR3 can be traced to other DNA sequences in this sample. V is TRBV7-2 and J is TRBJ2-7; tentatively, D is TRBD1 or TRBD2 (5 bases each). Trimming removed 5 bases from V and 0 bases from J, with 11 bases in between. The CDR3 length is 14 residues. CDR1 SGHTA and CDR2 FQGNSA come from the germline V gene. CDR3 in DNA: TGTGCCAGCAGCCCGAGGGACCGCTCCTACGAGCAGTACTTC. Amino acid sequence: CASSPRDRSYEQYF.

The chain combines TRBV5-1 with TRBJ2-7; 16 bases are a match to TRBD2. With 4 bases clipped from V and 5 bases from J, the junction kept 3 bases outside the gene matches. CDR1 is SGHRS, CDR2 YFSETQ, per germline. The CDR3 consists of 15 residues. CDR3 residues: CASSGTSGGAHEQYF. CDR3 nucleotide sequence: TGCGCCAGCAGCGGGACTAGCGGGGGGGCCCACGAGCAGTACTTC. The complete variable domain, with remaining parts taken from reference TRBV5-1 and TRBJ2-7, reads KAGVTQTPRYLIKTRGQQVTLSCSPISGHRSVSWYQQTPGQGLQFLFEYFSETQRNKGNFPGRFSGRQFSNSRSEMNVSTLELGDSALYLCASSGTSGGAHEQYFGPGTRLTVT.

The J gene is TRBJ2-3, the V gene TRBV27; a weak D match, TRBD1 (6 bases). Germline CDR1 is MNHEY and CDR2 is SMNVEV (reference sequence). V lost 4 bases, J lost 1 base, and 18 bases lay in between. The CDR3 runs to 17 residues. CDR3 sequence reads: CASSYSPWAGGTDTQYF. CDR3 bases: TGTGCCAGCAGTTACTCTCCATGGGCAGGGGGCACAGATACGCAGTATTTT.

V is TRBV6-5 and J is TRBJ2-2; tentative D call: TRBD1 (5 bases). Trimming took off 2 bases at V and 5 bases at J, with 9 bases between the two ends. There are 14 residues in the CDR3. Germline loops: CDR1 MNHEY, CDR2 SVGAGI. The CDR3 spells CASSYAPGTGELFF. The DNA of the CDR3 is TGTGCCAGCAGTTACGCTCCAGGGACCGGGGAGCTGTTTTTT.

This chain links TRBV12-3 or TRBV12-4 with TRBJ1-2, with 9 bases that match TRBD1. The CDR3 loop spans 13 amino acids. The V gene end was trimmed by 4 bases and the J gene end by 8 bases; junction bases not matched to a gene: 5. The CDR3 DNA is TGTGCCAGCAGTTCGGACAGGGGAGGCGGCTACACCTTC. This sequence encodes CASSSDRGGGYTF.

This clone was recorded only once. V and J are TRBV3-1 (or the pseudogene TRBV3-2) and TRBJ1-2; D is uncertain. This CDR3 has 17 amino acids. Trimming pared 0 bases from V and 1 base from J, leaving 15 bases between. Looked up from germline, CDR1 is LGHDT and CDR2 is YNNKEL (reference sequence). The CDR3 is CASSQEVQAEFNYGYTF. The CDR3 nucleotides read TGTGCCAGCAGCCAAGAAGTCCAGGCTGAATTTAACTATGGCTACACCTTC.

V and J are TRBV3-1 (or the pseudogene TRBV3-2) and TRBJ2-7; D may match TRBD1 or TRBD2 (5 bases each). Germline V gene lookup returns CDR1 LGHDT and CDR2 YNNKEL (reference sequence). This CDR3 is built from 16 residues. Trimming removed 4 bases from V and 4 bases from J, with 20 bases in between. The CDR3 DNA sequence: TGTGCCAGCAGCCCGGGGCCCAAGAGGGGCTCTTACGAGCAGTACTTC. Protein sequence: CASSPGPKRGSYEQYF.

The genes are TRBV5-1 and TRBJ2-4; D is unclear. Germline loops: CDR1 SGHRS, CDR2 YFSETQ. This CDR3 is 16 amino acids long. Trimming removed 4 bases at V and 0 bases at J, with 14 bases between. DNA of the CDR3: TGCGCCAGCAGCGTCTCTCCCCGGCTAGCCAAAAACATTCAGTACTTC. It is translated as CASSVSPRLAKNIQYF.

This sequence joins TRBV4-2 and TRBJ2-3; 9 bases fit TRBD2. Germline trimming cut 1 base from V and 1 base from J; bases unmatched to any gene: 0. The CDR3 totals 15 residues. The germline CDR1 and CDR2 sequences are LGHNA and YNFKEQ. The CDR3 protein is CASSQGLAGTDTQYF. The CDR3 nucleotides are TGTGCCAGCAGCCAAGGACTAGCGGGCACAGATACGCAGTATTTT.

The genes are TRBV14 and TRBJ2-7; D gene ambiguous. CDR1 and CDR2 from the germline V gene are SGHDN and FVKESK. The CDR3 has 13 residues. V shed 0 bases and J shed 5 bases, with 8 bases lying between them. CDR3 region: CASSQDMANEQYF. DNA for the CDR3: TGTGCCAGCAGCCAAGACATGGCCAACGAGCAGTACTTC.

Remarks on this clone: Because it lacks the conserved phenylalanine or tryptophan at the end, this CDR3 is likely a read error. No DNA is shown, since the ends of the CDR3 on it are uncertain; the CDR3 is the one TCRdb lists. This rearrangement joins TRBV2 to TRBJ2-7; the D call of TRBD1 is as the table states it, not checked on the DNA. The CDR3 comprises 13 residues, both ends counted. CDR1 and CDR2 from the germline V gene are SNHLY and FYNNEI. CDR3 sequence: CASSEEGGTGLQI.

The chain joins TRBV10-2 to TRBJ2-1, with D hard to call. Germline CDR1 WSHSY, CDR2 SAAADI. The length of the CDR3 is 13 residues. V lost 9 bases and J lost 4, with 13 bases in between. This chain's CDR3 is CARDRVAYNEQFF. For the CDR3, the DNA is TGCGCCAGAGACCGGGTAGCTTACAATGAGCAGTTCTTC.